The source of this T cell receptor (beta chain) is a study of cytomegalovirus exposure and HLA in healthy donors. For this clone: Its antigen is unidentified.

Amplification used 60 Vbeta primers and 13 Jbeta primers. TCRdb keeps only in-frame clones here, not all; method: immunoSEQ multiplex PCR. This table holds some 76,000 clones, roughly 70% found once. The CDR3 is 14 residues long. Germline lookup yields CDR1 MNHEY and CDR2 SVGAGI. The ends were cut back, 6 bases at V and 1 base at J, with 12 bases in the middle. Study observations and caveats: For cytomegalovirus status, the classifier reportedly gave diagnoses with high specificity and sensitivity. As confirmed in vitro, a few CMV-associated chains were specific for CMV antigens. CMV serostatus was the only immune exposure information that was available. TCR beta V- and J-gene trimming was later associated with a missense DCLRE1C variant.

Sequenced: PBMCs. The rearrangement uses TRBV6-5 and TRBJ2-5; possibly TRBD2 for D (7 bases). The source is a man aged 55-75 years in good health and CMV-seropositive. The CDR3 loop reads CASRRRGAQETQYF. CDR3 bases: TGTGCCAGCAGAAGACGGGGGGCCCAAGAGACCCAGTACTTC.